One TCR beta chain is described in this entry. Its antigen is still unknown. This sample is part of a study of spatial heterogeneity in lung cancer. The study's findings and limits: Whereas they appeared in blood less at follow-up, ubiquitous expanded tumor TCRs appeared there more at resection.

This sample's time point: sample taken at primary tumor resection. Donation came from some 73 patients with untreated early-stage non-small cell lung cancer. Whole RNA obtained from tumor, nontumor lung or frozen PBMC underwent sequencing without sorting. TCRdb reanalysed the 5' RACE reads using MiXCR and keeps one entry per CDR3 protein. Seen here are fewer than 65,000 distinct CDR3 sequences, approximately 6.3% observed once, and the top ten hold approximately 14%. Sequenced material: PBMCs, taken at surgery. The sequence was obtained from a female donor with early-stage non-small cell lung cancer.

As DNA, the CDR3 is TGTGCCATCAGTGAGTCGCGGGCCGGAAAAGATACGCAGTATTTT. Its protein product is CAISESRAGKDTQYF. The chain is built from TRBV10-3 and TRBJ2-3; D perhaps matches TRBD2 (5 bases). This CDR3 comprises 15 residues. Trimming cost V 0 bases and J 5 bases, with 12 bases left between them. Germline CDR1 is ENHRY and CDR2 is SYGVKD.